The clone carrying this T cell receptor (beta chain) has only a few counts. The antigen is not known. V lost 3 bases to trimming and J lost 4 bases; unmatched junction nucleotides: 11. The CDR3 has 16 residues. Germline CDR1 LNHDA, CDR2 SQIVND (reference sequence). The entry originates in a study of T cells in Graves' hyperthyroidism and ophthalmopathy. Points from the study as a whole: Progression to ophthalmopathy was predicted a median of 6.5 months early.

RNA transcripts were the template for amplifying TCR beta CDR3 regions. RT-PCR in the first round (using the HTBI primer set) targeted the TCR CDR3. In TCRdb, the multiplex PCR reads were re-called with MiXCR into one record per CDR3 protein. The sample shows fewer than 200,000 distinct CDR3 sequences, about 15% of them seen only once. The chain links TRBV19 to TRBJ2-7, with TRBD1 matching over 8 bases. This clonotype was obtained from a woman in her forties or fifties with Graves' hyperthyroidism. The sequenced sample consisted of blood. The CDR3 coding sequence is TGTGCCAGTAGTATCGGAACAGGGGGAGCGCTGTACGAGCAGTACTTC. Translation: CASSIGTGGALYEQYF.